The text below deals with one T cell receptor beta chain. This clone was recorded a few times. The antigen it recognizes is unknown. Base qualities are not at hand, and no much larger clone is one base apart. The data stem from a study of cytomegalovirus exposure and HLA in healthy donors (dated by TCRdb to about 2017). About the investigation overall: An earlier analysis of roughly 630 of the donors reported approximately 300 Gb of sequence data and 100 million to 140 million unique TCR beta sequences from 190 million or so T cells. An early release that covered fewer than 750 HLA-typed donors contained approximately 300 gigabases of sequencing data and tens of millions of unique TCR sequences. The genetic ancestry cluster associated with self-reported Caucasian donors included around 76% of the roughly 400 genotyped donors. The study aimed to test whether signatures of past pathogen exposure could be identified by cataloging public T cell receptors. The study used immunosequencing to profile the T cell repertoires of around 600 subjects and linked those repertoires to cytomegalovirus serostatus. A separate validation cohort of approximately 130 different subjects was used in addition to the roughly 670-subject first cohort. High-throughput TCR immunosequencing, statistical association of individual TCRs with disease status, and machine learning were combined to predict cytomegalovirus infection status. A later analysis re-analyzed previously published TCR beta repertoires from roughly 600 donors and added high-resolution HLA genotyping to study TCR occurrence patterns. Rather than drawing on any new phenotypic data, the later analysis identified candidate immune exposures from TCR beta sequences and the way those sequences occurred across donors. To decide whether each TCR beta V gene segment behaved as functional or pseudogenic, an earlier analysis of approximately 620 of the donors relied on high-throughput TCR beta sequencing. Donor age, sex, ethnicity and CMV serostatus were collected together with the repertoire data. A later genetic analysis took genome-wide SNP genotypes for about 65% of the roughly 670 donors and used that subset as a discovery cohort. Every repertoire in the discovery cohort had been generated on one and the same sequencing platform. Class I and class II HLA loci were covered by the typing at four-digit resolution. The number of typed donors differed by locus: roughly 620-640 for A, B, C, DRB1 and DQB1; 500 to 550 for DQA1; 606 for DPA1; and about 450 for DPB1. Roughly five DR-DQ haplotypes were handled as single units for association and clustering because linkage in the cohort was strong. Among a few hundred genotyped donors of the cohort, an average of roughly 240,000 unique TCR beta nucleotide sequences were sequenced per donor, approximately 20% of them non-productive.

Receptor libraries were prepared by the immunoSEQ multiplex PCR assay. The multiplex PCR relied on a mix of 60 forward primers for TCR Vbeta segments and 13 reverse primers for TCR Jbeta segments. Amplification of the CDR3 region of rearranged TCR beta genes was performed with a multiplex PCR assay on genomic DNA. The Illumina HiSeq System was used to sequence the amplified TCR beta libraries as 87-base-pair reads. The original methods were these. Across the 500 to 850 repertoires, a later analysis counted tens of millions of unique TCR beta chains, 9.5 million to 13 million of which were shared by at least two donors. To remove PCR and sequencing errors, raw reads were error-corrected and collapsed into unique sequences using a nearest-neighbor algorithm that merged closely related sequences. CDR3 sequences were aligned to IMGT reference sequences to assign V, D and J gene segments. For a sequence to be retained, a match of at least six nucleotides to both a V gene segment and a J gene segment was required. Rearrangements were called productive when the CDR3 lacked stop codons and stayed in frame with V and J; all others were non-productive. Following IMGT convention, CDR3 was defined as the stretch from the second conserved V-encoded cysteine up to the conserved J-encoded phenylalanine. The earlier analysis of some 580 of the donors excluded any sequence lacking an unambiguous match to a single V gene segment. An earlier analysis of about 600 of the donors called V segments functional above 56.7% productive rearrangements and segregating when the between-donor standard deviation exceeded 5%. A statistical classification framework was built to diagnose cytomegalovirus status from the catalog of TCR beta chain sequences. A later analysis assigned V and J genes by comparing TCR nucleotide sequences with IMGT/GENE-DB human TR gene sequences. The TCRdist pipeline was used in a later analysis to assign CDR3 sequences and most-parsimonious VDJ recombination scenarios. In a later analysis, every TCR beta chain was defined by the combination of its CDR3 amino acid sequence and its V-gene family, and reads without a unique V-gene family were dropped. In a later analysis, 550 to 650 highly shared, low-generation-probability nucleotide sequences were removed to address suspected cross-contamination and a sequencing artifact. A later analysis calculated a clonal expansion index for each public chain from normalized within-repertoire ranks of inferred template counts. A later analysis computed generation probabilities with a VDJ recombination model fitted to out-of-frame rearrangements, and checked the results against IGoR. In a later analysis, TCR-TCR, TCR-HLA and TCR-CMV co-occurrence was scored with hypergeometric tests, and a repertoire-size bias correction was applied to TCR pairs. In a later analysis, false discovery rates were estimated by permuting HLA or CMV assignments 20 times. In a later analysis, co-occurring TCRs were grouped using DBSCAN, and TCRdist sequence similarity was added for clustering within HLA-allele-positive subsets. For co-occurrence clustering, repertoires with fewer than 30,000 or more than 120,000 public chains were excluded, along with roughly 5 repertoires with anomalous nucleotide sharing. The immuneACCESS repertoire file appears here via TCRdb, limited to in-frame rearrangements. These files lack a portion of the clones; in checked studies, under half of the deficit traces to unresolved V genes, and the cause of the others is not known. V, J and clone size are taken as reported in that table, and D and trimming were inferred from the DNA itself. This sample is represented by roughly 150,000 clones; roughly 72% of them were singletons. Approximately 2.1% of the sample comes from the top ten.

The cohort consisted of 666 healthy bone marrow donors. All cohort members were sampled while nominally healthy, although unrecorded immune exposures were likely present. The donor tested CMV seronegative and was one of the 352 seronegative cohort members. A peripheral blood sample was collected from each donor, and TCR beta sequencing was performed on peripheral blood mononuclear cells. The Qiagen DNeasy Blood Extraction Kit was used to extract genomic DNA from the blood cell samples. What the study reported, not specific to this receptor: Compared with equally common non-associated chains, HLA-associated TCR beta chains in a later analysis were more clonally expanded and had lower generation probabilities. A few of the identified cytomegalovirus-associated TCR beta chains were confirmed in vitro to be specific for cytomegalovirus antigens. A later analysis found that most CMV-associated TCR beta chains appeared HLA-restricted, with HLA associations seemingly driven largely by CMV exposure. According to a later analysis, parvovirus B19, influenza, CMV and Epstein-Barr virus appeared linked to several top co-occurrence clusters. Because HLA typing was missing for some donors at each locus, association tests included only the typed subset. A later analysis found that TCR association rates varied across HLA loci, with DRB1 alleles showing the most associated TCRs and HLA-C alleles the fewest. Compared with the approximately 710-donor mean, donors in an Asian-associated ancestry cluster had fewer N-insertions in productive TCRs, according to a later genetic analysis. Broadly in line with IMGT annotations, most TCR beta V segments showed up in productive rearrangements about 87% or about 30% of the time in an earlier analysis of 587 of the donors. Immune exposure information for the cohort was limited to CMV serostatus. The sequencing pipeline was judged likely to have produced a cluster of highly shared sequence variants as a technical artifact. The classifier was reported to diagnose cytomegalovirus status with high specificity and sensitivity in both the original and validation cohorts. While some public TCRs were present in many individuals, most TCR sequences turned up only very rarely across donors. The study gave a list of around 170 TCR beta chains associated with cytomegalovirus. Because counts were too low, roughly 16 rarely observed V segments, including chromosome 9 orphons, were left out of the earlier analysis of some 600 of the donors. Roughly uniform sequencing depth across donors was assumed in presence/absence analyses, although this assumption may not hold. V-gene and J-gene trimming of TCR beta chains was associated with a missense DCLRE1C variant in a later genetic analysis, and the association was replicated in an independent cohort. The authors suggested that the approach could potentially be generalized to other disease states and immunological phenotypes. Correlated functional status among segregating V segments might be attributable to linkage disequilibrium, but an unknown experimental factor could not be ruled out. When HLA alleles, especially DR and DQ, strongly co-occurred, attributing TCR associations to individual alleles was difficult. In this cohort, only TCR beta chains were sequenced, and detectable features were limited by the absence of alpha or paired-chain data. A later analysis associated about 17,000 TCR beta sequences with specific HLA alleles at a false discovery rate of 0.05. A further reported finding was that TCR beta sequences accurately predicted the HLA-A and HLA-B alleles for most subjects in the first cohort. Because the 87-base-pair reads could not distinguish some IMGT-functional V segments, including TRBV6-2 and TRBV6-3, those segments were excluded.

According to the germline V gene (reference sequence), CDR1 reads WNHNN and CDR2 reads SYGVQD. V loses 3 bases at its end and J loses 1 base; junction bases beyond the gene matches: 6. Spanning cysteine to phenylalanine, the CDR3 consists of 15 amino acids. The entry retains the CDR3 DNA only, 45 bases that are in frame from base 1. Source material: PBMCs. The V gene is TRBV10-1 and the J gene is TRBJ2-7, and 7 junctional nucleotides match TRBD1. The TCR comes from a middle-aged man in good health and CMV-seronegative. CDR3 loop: CASSDHRGRSYEQYF. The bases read TGCGCCAGCAGTGACCACAGGGGTAGGTCCTACGAGCAGTACTTC.